What follows describes a single T cell receptor beta chain. This receptor's antigen is unknown. No per-base quality is available; no much larger clone lies one base away. The CDR3 spans 13 residues, from the cysteine through the phenylalanine. This entry keeps only the CDR3 DNA: 39 bases, framed from base 1. Taken from the germline V gene (reference sequence), the CDR1 and CDR2 loops are MNHEY and SMNVEV. V sheds 0 bases and J sheds 6 bases, leaving 5 bases between their ends. The entry originates in a study of technical replicates of blood from a few donors (dated by TCRdb to the late 2010s). The library was obtained by the immunoSEQ multiplex PCR assay. The source is immuneACCESS, and TCRdb retained only in-frame sequences with V and J called. Part of the clones is not carried over; for the studies checked, unresolved V genes explain less than half of this, and the remainder is unexplained. This sample comprises under 100,000 clones, approximately 96% of them detected only once. Clones ranked in the top ten supply roughly 0.33% of the sample.

The sample was T cells isolated from PBMCs. The clonotype comes from a human donor in good health. Recombination linked TRBV27 to TRBJ2-2, and perhaps TRBD2 as D gene, on 5 matching bases. Here the CDR3 is given as CASSLSSAGELFF. The DNA sequence reads TGTGCCAGCAGTTTATCTAGCGCCGGGGAGCTGTTTTTT.